The 5 T cell receptor beta chains given below trace back to one sample, sequenced in a study of T-cell memory formation after mild COVID-19. TCRdb analysed the 5' RACE reads with MiXCR anew, one entry per CDR3 protein. Of 500,000 to 600,000 distinct CDR3 sequences in the sample, 18% are singletons; the top ten hold around 12%. Sequencing used PBMCs or a T cell subset sorted from them (not recorded which). These receptors all come from an adult woman who had mild COVID-19 (a few samples of this study predate the infection). Cell type and time point are not known.

In its sample, this clonotype was seen a few times. The V call is TRBV12-3 or TRBV12-4, the J call TRBJ2-5; 9 bases line up with TRBD1. The CDR3 runs to 16 residues. Germline trimming cut 2 bases from V and 1 base from J; bases unmatched to any gene: 5. The CDR3 DNA is TGTGCCAGCAGTTTAACGGGACAGGGTATCCAAGAGACCCAGTACTTC. This gives the protein CASSLTGQGIQETQYF.

This clonotype was detected only a few times. The rearrangement uses TRBV3-1 and TRBJ2-7; no definite D call. This CDR3 has 12 residues. The V end lost 0 bases, the J end lost 6 bases, and 6 bases lay between the germline ends. Germline V gene sequence: CDR1 LGHDT, CDR2 YNNKEL (reference sequence). CDR3 nucleotides: TGTGCCAGCAGCCAAGATGTGGGCGAGCAGTACTTC. Amino acid sequence: CASSQDVGEQYF.

This clonotype was detected only a few times. This sequence joins TRBV7-6 and TRBJ2-5; possibly TRBD1 or TRBD2 for D (6 bases each). There are 15 residues in the CDR3. Germline CDR1 SGHVS, CDR2 FNYEAQ. V dropped 5 bases and J dropped 5 bases, with 18 bases sitting between them. CDR3 sequence reads: CASSPGRGAYETQYF. CDR3 nucleotide sequence: TGTGCCAGCAGCCCCGGTAGGGGGGCATATGAGACCCAGTACTTC.

The chain combines TRBV29-1 with TRBJ2-7, with TRBD1 matching 10 bases. The CDR3 covers 14 residues. Germline values: CDR1 SQVTM, CDR2 ANQGSEA. V shed 6 bases and J 3 bases; nucleotides not matched to a gene: 8. CDR3 amino acids: CSVGPGQGLYEQYF. The CDR3 bases are TGCAGCGTGGGACCGGGACAGGGGCTCTACGAGCAGTACTTC.

This clonotype was seen a handful of times. Here the CDR3 DNA reads TGTGCCAGCAGCGGGGTAGCGACCACCTCCTACGAGCAGTACTTC. It encodes CASSGVATTSYEQYF. The V call is TRBV6-1, the J call TRBJ2-7; a possible D gene is TRBD2 (5 bases). This CDR3 is built from 15 residues. Between the trimmed V and J ends, which lost 6 bases and 0 bases, there was a span of 15 bases. Germline assignment: CDR1 MNHNS and CDR2 SASEGT.